A single sample is the source of the 32 T cell receptor beta chains below, sequenced in a study of cytomegalovirus exposure and HLA in healthy donors. The repertoire was sequenced with immunoSEQ multiplex PCR; TCRdb's copy has only in-frame clones and lacks some. The sample carries around 140,000 clones, roughly 86% recorded once. Sequenced sample: PBMCs. The origin of the receptors is a man aged 18-30 years in good health and CMV-seropositive.

This chain uses TRBV19 with TRBJ1-1, with D perhaps TRBD1 (5 bases). The V end lost 4 bases, the J end lost 1 base, and 7 bases lay between the germline ends. This CDR3 region has 13 residues. Germline V lookup: CDR1 LNHDA, CDR2 SQIVND (reference sequence). As DNA, the CDR3 is TGTGCCAGTAGTACAGGGCCGAACACTGAAGCTTTCTTT. It yields the protein CASSTGPNTEAFF.

V and J are TRBV25-1 and TRBJ1-4; D unclear. Germline V gene lookup returns CDR1 MGHDK and CDR2 SYGVNS. The CDR3 is 15 amino acids. The germline V and J ends were trimmed by 3 bases and 5 bases, with 13 bases remaining between them. CDR3 nucleotide sequence: TGTGCCAGCAGTGATCCGAAGTCGGTAAATGAAAAACTGTTTTTT. It yields the protein CASSDPKSVNEKLFF.

CDR3 in amino acids: CASSLQGATWNTGELFF. The CDR3 DNA reads as TGTGCCAGCAGTTTACAGGGGGCCACTTGGAACACCGGGGAGCTGTTTTTT. The chain links TRBV27 to TRBJ2-2, with 8 bases identical to TRBD1. CDR3 length: 17 residues. Germline trimming cut 2 bases from V and 1 base from J; bases unmatched to any gene: 6. The germline V gene has CDR1 MNHEY and CDR2 SMNVEV (reference sequence).

The chain employs TRBV15 and TRBJ2-1; the D gene is possibly TRBD1 (6 bases). Trimming shortened V by 1 base and J by 6 bases, and 16 bases separated the two germline ends. The germline V gene encodes CDR1 LNHNV and CDR2 YYDKDF (reference sequence). The CDR3 sequence is 16 residues long. CDR3 sequence reads: CATSRGVRGSFNEQFF. In nucleotides, the CDR3 is TGTGCCACCAGCAGAGGGGTCAGGGGATCTTTCAATGAGCAGTTCTTC.

The V and J genes are TRBV2 and TRBJ1-1; D is ambiguous. Trimming took 5 bases from V and 5 from J, leaving 12 bases between them. CDR1 and CDR2 (germline): SNHLY, FYNNEI. The CDR3 spans 13 residues. DNA of the CDR3: TGTGCCAGCAGTCCGGCGGGTTTGACTGAAGCTTTCTTT. This encodes CASSPAGLTEAFF.

The chain couples TRBV6-1 to TRBJ1-6, with TRBD1 matching 7 bases. Losses at the gene ends were 5 bases for V and 7 bases for J; bases not matched to a gene: 5. The CDR3 extends over 14 amino acids. Germline V gives CDR1 MNHNS, CDR2 SASEGT. CDR3: CASSRQGQNSPLHF. The DNA for the CDR3 is TGTGCCAGCAGTAGACAGGGCCAGAATTCACCCCTCCACTTT.

The rearrangement links TRBV14 to TRBJ2-5; no firm D call. The CDR3 covers 11 residues. The germline V gene encodes CDR1 SGHDN and CDR2 FVKESK. V shed 4 bases and J shed 7 bases, with 7 bases lying between them. The CDR3 sequence is CASSRLGTQYF. Written as DNA, the CDR3 is TGTGCCAGCAGCCGTCTAGGGACCCAGTACTTC.

The genes are TRBV9 and TRBJ2-7, with D tentatively TRBD1 (6 bases). V lost 4 bases to trimming and J lost 2 bases, with 16 bases between them. CDR3 length: 15 residues. Germline CDR1 is SGDLS and CDR2 is YYNGEE. The CDR3 protein is CASSLRDTQTYEQYF. CDR3 in DNA: TGTGCCAGCAGCCTCCGGGACACCCAAACCTACGAGCAGTACTTC.

This clone appeared once. The chain joins TRBV11-2 to TRBJ2-7, with 7 bases fitting TRBD2. CDR1 is SGHAT and CDR2 is FQNNGV in the germline V gene. CDR3 length: 15 residues. V dropped 4 bases and J dropped 4; count of bases not matched to a gene: 10. The DNA of the CDR3 is TGTGCCAGCAGCTCCCCTCGCCTAGCGGCATACGAGCAGTACTTC. This gives the protein CASSSPRLAAYEQYF.

This clone was seen once. V and J are TRBV30 and TRBJ2-7; a possible D gene is TRBD1 (5 bases). The CDR3 extends over 13 amino acids. V was pared by 2 bases and J by 6 bases, with 14 bases between. Germline assignment: CDR1 GTSNPN and CDR2 SVGIG (reference sequence). Here the CDR3 reads CAWSRLVGAEQYF. Here the CDR3 DNA reads TGTGCCTGGAGTCGGTTAGTAGGGGCCGAGCAGTACTTC.

V and J are TRBV7-8 and TRBJ2-7; D unresolved. CDR3 length: 13 amino acids. Germline CDR1 reads SGHVS; CDR2 reads FQNEAQ. V gave up 4 bases and J gave up 4 bases, with 11 bases separating them. The CDR3 loop reads CASSSNQVYEQYF. The CDR3 DNA reads as TGTGCCAGCAGCTCGAACCAGGTGTACGAGCAGTACTTC.

The chain carries TRBV2 and TRBJ1-6; the D is unclear. Trimming pared 7 bases from V and 8 bases from J, leaving 15 bases between. Per the germline V gene, CDR1 is SNHLY and CDR2 is FYNNEI. The length of the CDR3 is 14 residues. The CDR3 spells CASTRATLDSPLHF. The DNA for the CDR3 is TGTGCCAGCACCCGAGCTACTCTGGATTCACCCCTCCACTTT.

The chain has TRBV19 and TRBJ2-5; TRBD2 agrees at 7 bases. The germline V gene encodes CDR1 LNHDA and CDR2 SQIVND (reference sequence). The CDR3 sequence is 13 residues long. With 9 bases clipped from V and 7 bases from J, the junction kept 11 bases outside the gene matches. CDR3 nucleotides: TGTGCCAGCAGCCGGGGGGTAGAGGGGACCCAGTACTTC. Amino acids: CASSRGVEGTQYF.

This clone came up once. The chain has TRBV13 and TRBJ1-1, with TRBD1 matching over 9 bases. The V gene's germline CDR1 is PRHDT and CDR2 FYEKMQ (reference sequence). V shed 5 bases, J shed 1 base, and the junction held 5 bases outside the gene matches. CDR3 size: 15 residues. The CDR3 region is CASSPRDRANTEAFF. For the CDR3, the DNA is TGTGCCAGCAGCCCCAGGGACAGGGCGAACACTGAAGCTTTCTTT.

The genes are TRBV21-1 and TRBJ2-7; the tabulated D call, TRBD2, remains unverified against the DNA. TRBV21-1 is listed as a pseudogene. The CDR3 runs to 18 residues. This CDR3 reads CASSARTSGRVWRYEQYF. In DNA, the CDR3 is TGTGCCAGCAGCGCTAGGACTAGCGGGAGGGTATGGCGATACGAGCAGTACTTC.

CDR3 DNA: TGTGCCAGCTCACCCCGCTCAGGTGGTAATGAAAAACTGTTTTTT. It encodes CASSPRSGGNEKLFF. This sequence joins TRBV18 and TRBJ1-4; unclear D gene. The CDR3 sequence is 15 residues long. Trimming left V 3 bases short and J 4 bases short, with 12 bases between. The germline V gene encodes CDR1 KGHSH and CDR2 LQKENI.

The chain recombines TRBV7-8 with TRBJ2-7, with TRBD2 matching over 12 bases. CDR1 SGHVS and CDR2 FQNEAQ come from the germline V gene. This CDR3 is built from 15 residues. V was clipped by 5 bases and J by 3 bases; unmatched bases: 5. The CDR3 DNA follows: TGTGCCAGCAGCCCCCTAGCGGGAGGGAGCTACGAGCAGTACTTC. This gives the protein CASSPLAGGSYEQYF.

V usage is TRBV28 and J usage is TRBJ2-2; the D gene is possibly TRBD2 (5 bases). The CDR3 covers 15 residues. Looked up from germline, CDR1 is MDHEN and CDR2 is SYDVKM. The germline V and J ends were trimmed by 7 bases and 2 bases, with 14 bases remaining between them. Written as DNA, the CDR3 is TGTGCCAGCACCCTAGGCGGGTCTAACACCGGGGAGCTGTTTTTT. It specifies CASTLGGSNTGELFF.

The chain couples TRBV7-9 to TRBJ2-7; a weak D match, TRBD1 (5 bases). The germline gives CDR1 SEHNR, CDR2 FQNEAQ (reference sequence). V lost 3 bases and J 3 bases, leaving 21 bases between the germline ends. The CDR3 totals 17 residues. The CDR3 spells CASSFGASSPKGYEQYF. The CDR3 DNA reads TGTGCCAGCAGCTTTGGGGCGAGTTCTCCTAAGGGCTACGAGCAGTACTTC.

The chain has TRBV6-6 and TRBJ1-5; D possibly corresponds to TRBD1 (6 bases). Germline V gives CDR1 MNHNY, CDR2 SVGAGI (reference sequence). V shed 6 bases and J shed 5 bases, with 8 bases lying between them. This CDR3 has 12 amino acids. In nucleotides, the CDR3 is TGTGCCAGCAGGGACAGTGATCAGCCCCAGCATTTT. It specifies CASRDSDQPQHF.

CDR3 amino acids: CASSYSTQGSTDTQYF. The CDR3 DNA follows: TGTGCCAGCAGTTACTCGACCCAGGGCAGCACAGATACGCAGTATTTT. V is TRBV6-6 and J is TRBJ2-3; D perhaps matches TRBD1 (5 bases). Trimming removed 0 bases from V and 0 bases from J, with 10 bases in between. Germline V gene sequence: CDR1 MNHNY, CDR2 SVGAGI (reference sequence). This CDR3 has 16 residues.

The rearrangement joins TRBV18 to TRBJ2-5, with D possibly being TRBD2 (6 bases). CDR1 is KGHSH and CDR2 is LQKENI in the germline V gene. The CDR3 has 16 residues. V was pared by 3 bases and J by 4 bases, with 18 bases between. The CDR3 spells CASSPFRARGGETQYF. CDR3 in DNA: TGTGCCAGCTCACCTTTCCGGGCCCGGGGAGGAGAGACCCAGTACTTC. The variable domain in full, completed from reference TRBV18 and TRBJ2-5, reads NAGVMQNPRHLVRRRGQEARLRCSPMKGHSHVYWYRQLPEEGLKFMVYLQKENIIDESGMPKERFSAEFPKEGPSILRIQQVVRGDSAAYFCASSPFRARGGETQYFGPGTRLLVL.

The V gene is TRBV2, the J gene TRBJ2-2, with TRBD1 matching 9 bases. Germline CDR1 SNHLY, CDR2 FYNNEI. This CDR3 has 16 amino acids. Trimming removed 11 bases from V and 1 base from J; junction bases left unmatched: 11. CDR3 loop: CAFLTGGIWNTGELFF. CDR3 DNA: TGTGCCTTCCTAACAGGGGGCATATGGAACACCGGGGAGCTGTTTTTT.

There are a few counts of this clone. This chain links TRBV30 with TRBJ1-6, with 8 bases identical to TRBD1. The germline V gene encodes CDR1 GTSNPN and CDR2 SVGIG (reference sequence). After removal of 1 base from V and 10 bases from J, the junction contained 0 bases not matched to a gene. The CDR3 consists of 12 residues. The CDR3 nucleotides are TGTGCCTGGAGTGACAGGGGGTCACCCCTCCACTTT. Encoded protein: CAWSDRGSPLHF.

This sequence joins TRBV25-1 and TRBJ2-5, with D perhaps matching TRBD2 (6 bases). From germline, CDR1 is MGHDK and CDR2 SYGVNS. The CDR3 loop spans 13 amino acids. Trimming pared 11 bases from V and 3 bases from J, leaving 16 bases between. CDR3 region: CAASSGLEETQYF. The CDR3 DNA reads as TGTGCCGCCAGTTCGGGACTCGAAGAGACCCAGTACTTC.

V gene TRBV5-1 combines with J gene TRBJ2-5; 11 nucleotides align to TRBD1. The germline gives CDR1 SGHRS, CDR2 YFSETQ. After removal of 0 bases from V and 10 bases from J, the junction contained 2 bases not matched to a gene. The CDR3 spans 13 residues. CDR3 protein: CASSLAGQGDQYF. The CDR3 DNA reads TGCGCCAGCAGCTTGGCGGGACAGGGGGACCAGTACTTC. Complete variable domain (other parts from reference TRBV5-1 and TRBJ2-5): KAGVTQTPRYLIKTRGQQVTLSCSPISGHRSVSWYQQTPGQGLQFLFEYFSETQRNKGNFPGRFSGRQFSNSRSEMNVSTLELGDSALYLCASSLAGQGDQYFGPGTRLLVL.

J is TRBJ2-5 and V is TRBV29-1; 8 bases align to TRBD2. The CDR3 consists of 13 residues. The V gene end was trimmed by 5 bases and the J gene end by 5 bases; junction bases not matched to a gene: 7. Germline CDR1 and CDR2: SQVTM and ANQGSEA. The CDR3 coding sequence is TGCAGCGTTTTGGGAGCGGGAGATGAGACCCAGTACTTC. Translating it yields CSVLGAGDETQYF.

This rearrangement joins TRBV5-1 to TRBJ2-1, with D tentatively TRBD2 (5 bases). V gave up 4 bases and J gave up 9 bases, with 20 bases separating them. The CDR3 has 15 residues. Germline-derived CDR1 and CDR2 are SGHRS and YFSETQ. CDR3 in amino acids: CASSGTGVRAGEQFF. The CDR3 DNA sequence: TGCGCCAGCAGCGGAACCGGGGTGCGTGCCGGTGAGCAGTTCTTC.

V and J are TRBV18 and TRBJ2-7; D is perhaps TRBD1 (6 bases). Between the trimmed V and J ends, which lost 2 bases and 3 bases, there was a span of 35 bases. This CDR3 is 22 amino acids long. Per germline, CDR1 KGHSH and CDR2 LQKENI. The CDR3 sequence is CASSPEQGPIPFVGPSNYEQYF. The CDR3 coding sequence is TGTGCCAGCTCACCAGAACAGGGACCAATACCCTTCGTGGGCCCTTCCAACTACGAGCAGTACTTC.

This chain connects TRBV4-1 to TRBJ2-2; possibly TRBD2 for D (5 bases). The CDR3 loop spans 13 amino acids. CDR1 is MGHRA, CDR2 YSYEKL, per germline. V was cut by 4 bases and J by 5 bases, with 8 bases left in between. CDR3 loop: CASSPGSTGELFF. In nucleotides, the CDR3 is TGCGCCAGCAGCCCGGGGAGTACCGGGGAGCTGTTTTTT.

The chain combines TRBV6-1 with TRBJ1-5; 7 bases map to TRBD1. Germline CDR1 reads MNHNS; CDR2 reads SASEGT. After removal of 6 bases from V and 0 bases from J, the junction contained 5 bases not matched to a gene. The CDR3 is 15 amino acids. The CDR3 DNA follows: TGTGCCAGCAGCGGGACAGCGGATAGCAATCAGCCCCAGCATTTT. As protein: CASSGTADSNQPQHF.

This chain joins TRBV5-8 and TRBJ1-5; 8 nucleotides line up with TRBD1. Germline lookup yields CDR1 SGHTS and CDR2 YDEGEE. Unmatched junction bases numbered 12, after V lost 5 bases and J lost 5 bases. This CDR3 is built from 16 residues. The CDR3 DNA reads as TGTGCCAGCAGTCCCAGCATGGACAGGGCGCATCAGCCCCAGCATTTT. Protein sequence: CASSPSMDRAHQPQHF.